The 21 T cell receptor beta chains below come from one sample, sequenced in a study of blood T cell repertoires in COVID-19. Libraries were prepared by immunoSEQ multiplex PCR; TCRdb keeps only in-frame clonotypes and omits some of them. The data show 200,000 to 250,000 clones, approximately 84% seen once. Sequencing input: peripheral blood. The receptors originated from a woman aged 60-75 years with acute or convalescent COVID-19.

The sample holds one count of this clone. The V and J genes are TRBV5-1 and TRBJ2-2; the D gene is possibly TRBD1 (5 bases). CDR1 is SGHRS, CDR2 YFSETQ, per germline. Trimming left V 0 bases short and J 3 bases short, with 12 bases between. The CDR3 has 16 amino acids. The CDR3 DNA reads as TGCGCCAGCAGCTTGGCCCCCCAAGGGGACACCGGGGAGCTGTTTTTT. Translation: CASSLAPQGDTGELFF.

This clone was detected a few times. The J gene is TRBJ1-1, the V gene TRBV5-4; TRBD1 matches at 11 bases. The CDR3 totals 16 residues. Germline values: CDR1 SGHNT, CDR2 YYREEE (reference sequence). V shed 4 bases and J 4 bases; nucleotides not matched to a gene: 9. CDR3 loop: CASSPTPGTGGTEAFF. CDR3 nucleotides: TGTGCCAGCAGCCCAACCCCCGGGACAGGGGGCACTGAAGCTTTCTTT.

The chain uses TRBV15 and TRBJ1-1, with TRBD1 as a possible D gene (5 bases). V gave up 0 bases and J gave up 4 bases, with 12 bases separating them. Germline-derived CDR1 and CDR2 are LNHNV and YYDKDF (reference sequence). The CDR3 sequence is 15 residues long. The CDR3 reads CATSRDPTVGTEAFF. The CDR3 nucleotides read TGTGCCACCAGCAGAGACCCGACAGTCGGCACTGAAGCTTTCTTT. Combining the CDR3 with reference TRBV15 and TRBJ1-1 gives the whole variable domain DAMVIQNPRYQVTQFGKPVTLSCSQTLNHNVMYWYQQKSSQAPKLLFHYYDKDFNNEADTPDNFQSRRPNTSFCFLDIRSPGLGDTAMYLCATSRDPTVGTEAFFGQGTRLTVV.

DNA for the CDR3: TGTGCCAGTAGTGATAGCGGGGGGGGAAACATTCAGTACTTC. Its translation: CASSDSGGGNIQYF. The chain employs TRBV19 and TRBJ2-4, with TRBD2 identical over 11 bases. J was trimmed by 6 bases and V by 5 bases; bases with no gene match: 3. The CDR3 is made up of 14 amino acids. Germline loops: CDR1 LNHDA, CDR2 SQIVND (reference sequence).

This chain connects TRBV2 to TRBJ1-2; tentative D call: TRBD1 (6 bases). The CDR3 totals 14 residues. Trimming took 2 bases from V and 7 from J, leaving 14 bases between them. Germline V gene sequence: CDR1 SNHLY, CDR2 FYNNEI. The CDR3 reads CASSESQGLVGYTF. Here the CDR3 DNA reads TGTGCCAGCAGTGAAAGTCAGGGGCTAGTTGGCTACACCTTC.

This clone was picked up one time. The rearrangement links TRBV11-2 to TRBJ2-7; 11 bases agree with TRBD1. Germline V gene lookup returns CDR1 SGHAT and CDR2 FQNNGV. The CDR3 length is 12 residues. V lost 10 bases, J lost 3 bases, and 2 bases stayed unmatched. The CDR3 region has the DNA TGTGCCACGGGGACAGGGGGCTACGAGCAGTACTTC. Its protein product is CATGTGGYEQYF.

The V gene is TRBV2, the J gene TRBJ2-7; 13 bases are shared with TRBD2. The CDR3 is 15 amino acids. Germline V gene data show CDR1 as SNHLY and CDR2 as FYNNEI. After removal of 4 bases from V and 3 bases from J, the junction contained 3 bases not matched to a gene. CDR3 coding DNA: TGTGCCAGCAGTGGTCGACTAGCGGGGGGCTACGAGCAGTACTTC. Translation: CASSGRLAGGYEQYF.

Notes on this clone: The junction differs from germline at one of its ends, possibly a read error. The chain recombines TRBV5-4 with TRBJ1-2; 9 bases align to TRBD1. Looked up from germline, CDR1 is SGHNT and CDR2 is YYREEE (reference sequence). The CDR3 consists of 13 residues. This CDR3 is CASRHRDRDRYAF. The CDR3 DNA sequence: TGTGCCAGCAGGCACCGGGACAGGGATCGATACGCCTTC.

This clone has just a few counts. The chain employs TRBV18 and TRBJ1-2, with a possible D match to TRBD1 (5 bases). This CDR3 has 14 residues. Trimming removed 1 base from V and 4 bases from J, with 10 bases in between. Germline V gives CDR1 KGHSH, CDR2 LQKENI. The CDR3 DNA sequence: TGTGCCAGCTCACCACGTGATAGGGGCTATGGCTACACCTTC. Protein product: CASSPRDRGYGYTF.

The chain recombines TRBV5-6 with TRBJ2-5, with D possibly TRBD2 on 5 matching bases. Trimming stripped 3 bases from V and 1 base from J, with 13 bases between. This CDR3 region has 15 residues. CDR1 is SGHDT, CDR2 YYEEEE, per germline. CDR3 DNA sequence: TGTGCCAGCAGCTCCCCGGTGGGAGCCCAAGAGACCCAGTACTTC. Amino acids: CASSSPVGAQETQYF. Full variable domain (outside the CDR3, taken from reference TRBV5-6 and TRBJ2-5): DAGVTQSPTHLIKTRGQQVTLRCSPKSGHDTVSWYQQALGQGPQFIFQYYEEEERQRGNFPDRFSGHQFPNYSSELNVNALLLGDSALYLCASSSPVGAQETQYFGPGTRLLVL.

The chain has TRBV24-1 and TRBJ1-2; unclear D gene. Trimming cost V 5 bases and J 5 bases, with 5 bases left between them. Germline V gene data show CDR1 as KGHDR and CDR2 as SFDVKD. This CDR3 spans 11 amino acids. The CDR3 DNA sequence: TGTGCCACCAGTGGAGGGTATGGCTACACCTTC. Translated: CATSGGYGYTF.

The CDR3 region has the DNA TGTGCCAGCAGCTTGGGGTTGTGGACTTCTGACGCCAACGTCCTGACTTTC. Translating it yields CASSLGLWTSDANVLTF. The chain carries TRBV5-8 and TRBJ2-6; tentatively, D is TRBD2 (5 bases). Germline V gene data show CDR1 as SGHTS and CDR2 as YDEGEE. V lost 0 bases to trimming and J lost 7 bases, with 17 bases between them. The CDR3 sequence is 17 residues long. The full variable domain, rest sourced from reference TRBV5-8 and TRBJ2-6, is EAGVTQSPTHLIKTRGQQATLRCSPISGHTSVYWYQQALGLGLQFLLWYDEGEERNRGNFPPRFSGRQFPNYSSELNVNALELEDSALYLCASSLGLWTSDANVLTFGAGSRLTVL.

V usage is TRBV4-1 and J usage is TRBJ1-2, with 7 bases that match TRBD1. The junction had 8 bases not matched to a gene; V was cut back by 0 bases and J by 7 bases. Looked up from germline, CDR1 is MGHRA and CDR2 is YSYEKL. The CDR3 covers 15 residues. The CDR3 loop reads CASSQDRGRGFGYTF. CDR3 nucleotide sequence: TGCGCCAGCAGCCAAGATCGGGGCAGGGGGTTTGGCTACACCTTC.

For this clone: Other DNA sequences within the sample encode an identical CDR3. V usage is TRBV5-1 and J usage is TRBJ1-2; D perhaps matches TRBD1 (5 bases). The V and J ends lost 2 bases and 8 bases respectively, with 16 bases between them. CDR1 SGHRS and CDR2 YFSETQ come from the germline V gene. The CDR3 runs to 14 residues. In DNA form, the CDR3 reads TGCGCCAGCAGCTTAGAATCCACAGGTTACGGCTACACCTTC. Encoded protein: CASSLESTGYGYTF.

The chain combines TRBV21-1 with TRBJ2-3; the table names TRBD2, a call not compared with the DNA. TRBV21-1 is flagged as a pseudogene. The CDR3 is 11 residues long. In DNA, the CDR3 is TGTGCCAGCGCCAGAGGGGATACGCAGTATTTT. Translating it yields CASARGDTQYF.

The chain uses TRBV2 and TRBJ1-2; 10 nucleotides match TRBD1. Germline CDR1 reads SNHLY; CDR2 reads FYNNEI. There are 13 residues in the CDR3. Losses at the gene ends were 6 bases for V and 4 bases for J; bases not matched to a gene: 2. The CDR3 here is CASSGTGVYGYTF. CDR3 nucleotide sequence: TGTGCCAGCAGCGGGACAGGGGTCTATGGCTACACCTTC.

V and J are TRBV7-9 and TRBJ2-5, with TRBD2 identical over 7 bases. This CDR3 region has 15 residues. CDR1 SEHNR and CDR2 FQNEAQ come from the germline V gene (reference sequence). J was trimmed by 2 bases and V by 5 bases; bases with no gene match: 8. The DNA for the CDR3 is TGTGCCAGCAGCACCCGGGACTATATACAAGAGACCCAGTACTTC. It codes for CASSTRDYIQETQYF.

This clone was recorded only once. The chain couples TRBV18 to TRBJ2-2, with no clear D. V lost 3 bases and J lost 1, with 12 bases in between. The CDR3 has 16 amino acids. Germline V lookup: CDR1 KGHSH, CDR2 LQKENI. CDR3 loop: CASSPHRRGNTGELFF. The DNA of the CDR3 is TGTGCCAGCTCACCCCACCGGAGAGGGAACACCGGGGAGCTGTTTTTT.

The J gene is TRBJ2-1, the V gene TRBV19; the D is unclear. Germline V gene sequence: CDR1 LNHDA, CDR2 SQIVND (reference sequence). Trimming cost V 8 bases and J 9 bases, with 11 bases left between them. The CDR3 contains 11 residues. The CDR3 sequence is CASRRRFEQFF. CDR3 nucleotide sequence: TGTGCCAGTCGTAGGAGATTTGAGCAGTTCTTC.

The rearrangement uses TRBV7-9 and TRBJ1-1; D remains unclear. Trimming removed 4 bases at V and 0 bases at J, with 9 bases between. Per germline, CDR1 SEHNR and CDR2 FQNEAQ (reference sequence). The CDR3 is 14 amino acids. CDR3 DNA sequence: TGTGCCAGCAGCTCAAAGAGAATGAACACTGAAGCTTTCTTT. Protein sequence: CASSSKRMNTEAFF.

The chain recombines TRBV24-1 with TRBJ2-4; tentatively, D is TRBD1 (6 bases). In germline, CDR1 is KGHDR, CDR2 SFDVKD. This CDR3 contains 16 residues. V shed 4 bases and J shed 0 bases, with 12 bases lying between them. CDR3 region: CATSEGGKVAKNIQYF. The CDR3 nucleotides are TGTGCCACCAGTGAAGGGGGAAAAGTAGCCAAAAACATTCAGTACTTC.